This TCR beta chain was profiled in a study of beta chain features in type 1 diabetes. What was sequenced were expressed TCRB transcripts, since all of the isolated RNA had been reverse transcribed. This table comes from immunoSEQ multiplex PCR, and its TCRdb copy is limited to in-frame clones, with some not included. The repertoire holds approximately 250,000 clones, with about 14% as singletons. Germline V gene sequence: CDR1 SGHVS, CDR2 FQNEAQ. The CDR3 length is 15 residues. Trimming left V 1 base short and J 4 bases short, with 13 bases between. This clone was counted only a few times. The sequence was collected from a woman in her forties in good health. Sequences were obtained from naive CD4+ T cells from blood. This chain connects TRBV7-8 to TRBJ2-5, with D maybe TRBD2 (6 bases). CDR3 sequence reads: CASSLDGGAGETQYF. DNA of the CDR3: TGTGCCAGCAGCTTAGACGGAGGGGCGGGAGAGACCCAGTACTTC.